This is a list of T cell receptor beta chains from one sample in a study of regulatory T cells in long-lasting Graves disease. From the multiplex PCR reads, TCRdb called clonotypes with MiXCR, one entry per CDR3 protein. Here the sample spans hundreds of thousands of distinct CDR3 sequences, about 16% being singletons. These data were likewise used in another study, on T cells in Graves' hyperthyroidism and ophthalmopathy.

The sample in question was peripheral blood mononuclear cells (PBMCs), obtained at new diagnosis, from a patient treated with antithyroid drugs. The receptors derive from a woman aged 25 to 39 with Graves disease. CDR3s leave out the opening cysteine and the closing phenylalanine or tryptophan.

J	V	CDR3
TRBJ2-3	TRBV5-6	ASSYGTQLLTDTQY
TRBJ2-1	TRBV7-9	ASSPRTPLAGGKNEQF
TRBJ2-2	TRBV19	ASSIDHRPGGGNTGELF
TRBJ2-1	TRBV5-1	ASSPVAGGNNEQF
TRBJ2-2	TRBV19	ASRHSDTRNTGELF
TRBJ1-1	TRBV2	ASTGGRTEAF
TRBJ2-6	TRBV12-3/TRBV12-4	ASLDPGANVLT
TRBJ2-7	TRBV10-3	AISVNYEQY
TRBJ1-1	TRBV20-1	SARDFQGPASEAF
TRBJ2-7	TRBV10-3	ATSPGTGAYEQY
TRBJ1-1	TRBV20-1	SARDPGTGNTEAF
TRBJ2-1	TRBV20-1	SGPSSGEQF
TRBJ2-7	TRBV7-8	ASSSPRYEQY
TRBJ2-1	TRBV7-2	ASKTSGRSFGEQF
TRBJ1-5	TRBV20-1	SARETGGLNQPQH
TRBJ1-6	TRBV5-1	ASSWGFGAVDSPLH
TRBJ2-7	TRBV28	ASSSPRVLSYEQY
TRBJ2-7	TRBV19	ASREDATSYEQY
TRBJ1-4	TRBV28	ASLGTGTGEEKLF
TRBJ2-7	TRBV7-3	ASSLSLAETYEQY
TRBJ2-5	TRBV5-1	ASSLAGDETQY
TRBJ1-5	TRBV10-3	AISVEAANGQPQH
TRBJ2-5	TRBV6-9	ASSYLGHTQETQY
TRBJ2-3	TRBV24-1	ATSDFDSLGDTQY
TRBJ2-2	TRBV9	ASSLGKLF
TRBJ1-2	TRBV19	ASRGTGVYGYT
TRBJ1-5	TRBV7-8	ASSGDFAGAQPQH
TRBJ1-2	TRBV20-1	SARVQLNYGYT
TRBJ2-3	TRBV28	ASSSTIAGGPRTDTQY
TRBJ1-5	TRBV30	AWSLSVSNQPQH
TRBJ2-2	TRBV11-3	ASSLGLLAGDTGELF
TRBJ1-1	TRBV28	ASRPSSFGSVEAF
TRBJ1-2	TRBV25-1	ARRRQGYGYT
TRBJ2-1	TRBV27	ASNSGTSAYNEQF
TRBJ1-2	TRBV9	ASSVDGYGYT
TRBJ2-3	TRBV5-1	ASSLLQTTTDTQY
TRBJ2-7	TRBV7-8	ASSPLAGNYEQY
TRBJ1-2	TRBV2	ASRAVLDGYT
TRBJ1-5	TRBV7-9	ASSLAGEPNQPQH
TRBJ2-7	TRBV3-1	ASSQATYEQY
TRBJ2-7	TRBV7-9	ASSGRSGSSYEQY
TRBJ2-3	TRBV28	ASSPYREDTQY